The 2 T cell receptor beta chains presented below share a single source sample, sequenced in a study of shared clonotypes between healthy human individuals. TCRdb keeps only in-frame clones here, not all; method: immunoSEQ multiplex PCR. Among nearly 500,000 clones listed, roughly four fifths were seen once. Sample: PBMCs. Receptor source: a woman between 40 and 55 years old in good health. Some clones in this sample may be carry-over from other donors' samples.

V usage is TRBV30 and J usage is TRBJ1-2; D uncertain. The CDR3 is made up of 13 amino acids. Trimming removed 2 bases from V and 2 bases from J, with 9 bases in between. The germline CDR1 and CDR2 sequences are GTSNPN and SVGIG (reference sequence). This chain's CDR3 is CAWSSGLNYGYTF. In nucleotides, the CDR3 is TGTGCCTGGAGTAGTGGCTTGAACTATGGCTACACCTTC.

On this clone: Relative to the germline gene, one junction end is altered; a read error may explain this. This sequence joins TRBV5-1 and TRBJ2-1; 8 nucleotides align to TRBD2. CDR3 length: 16 residues. The germline gives CDR1 SGHRS, CDR2 YFSETQ. The CDR3 coding sequence is TGCGCCAGCAGCATACCTAGCGGGTTGGGGCACAATCAGCAGTTCTTC. Residues: CASSIPSGLGHNQQFF.